Shown below are 26 T cell receptor beta chains from a single sample sequenced in a study of beta chain features in type 1 diabetes. Study-level findings and limits: A moderate, significant TCRB CDR3 shortening appeared in type 1 diabetes across four CD4+ subsets.

Expressed TCRB transcripts were sequenced because the entire RNA isolate underwent reverse transcription. Sequenced by immunoSEQ multiplex PCR; TCRdb stores in-frame clones only, minus some. The table has around 690,000 clones, roughly 12% seen once. Their recognized antigens are unknown. The source material was naive CD4+ T cells from blood. The source is a young man with type 1 diabetes.

The J gene is TRBJ2-1, the V gene TRBV5-1; TRBD2 agrees at 7 bases. This CDR3 is built from 15 residues. CDR1 SGHRS and CDR2 YFSETQ come from the germline V gene. The V gene end was trimmed by 6 bases and the J gene end by 1 base; junction bases not matched to a gene: 7. This chain's CDR3 is CASTLTGGSYNEQFF. CDR3 sequence (DNA): TGCGCCAGCACCCTAACGGGGGGATCCTACAATGAGCAGTTCTTC. The complete variable domain, with remaining parts taken from reference TRBV5-1 and TRBJ2-1, reads KAGVTQTPRYLIKTRGQQVTLSCSPISGHRSVSWYQQTPGQGLQFLFEYFSETQRNKGNFPGRFSGRQFSNSRSEMNVSTLELGDSALYLCASTLTGGSYNEQFFGPGTRLTVL.

The V call is TRBV5-4, the J call TRBJ1-6; a weak D match, TRBD1 (5 bases). V dropped 0 bases and J dropped 6 bases, with 7 bases sitting between them. The length of the CDR3 is 14 residues. Per the germline V gene, CDR1 is SGHNT and CDR2 is YYREEE (reference sequence). The CDR3 coding sequence is TGTGCCAGCAGCTTGGAACAGGCTAATTCACCCCTCCACTTT. This encodes CASSLEQANSPLHF.

This clone was seen a handful of times. Within the sample, other DNA sequences also encode this same CDR3. This chain joins TRBV6-5 and TRBJ1-1; D is perhaps TRBD1 (6 bases). CDR1 MNHEY and CDR2 SVGAGI come from the germline V gene. V lost 2 bases and J lost 3, with 10 bases in between. The CDR3 extends over 14 amino acids. Here the CDR3 DNA reads TGTGCCAGCAGTTACGCGAGGGGGGACACTGAAGCTTTCTTT. The encoded protein is CASSYARGDTEAFF.

This clone was recorded a few times. The rearrangement joins TRBV29-1 to TRBJ2-1; 9 bases are a match to TRBD2. CDR3 length: 16 amino acids. Per the germline V gene, CDR1 is SQVTM and CDR2 is ANQGSEA. The junction had 16 bases not matched to a gene; V was cut back by 4 bases and J by 9 bases. The CDR3 here is CSVVKGSSGLAGEQFF. CDR3 coding DNA: TGCAGCGTTGTCAAGGGTTCCTCGGGACTAGCAGGTGAGCAGTTCTTC.

This clone appeared a few times. This chain links TRBV4-3 with TRBJ1-1; D remains unclear. V was clipped by 2 bases and J by 10 bases, with 17 bases between them. Looked up from germline, CDR1 is LGHNA and CDR2 is YSLEER. This CDR3 spans 14 amino acids. The CDR3 sequence is CASSQSLAGAVAFF. CDR3 bases: TGCGCCAGCAGCCAAAGCCTGGCAGGAGCCGTAGCTTTCTTT.

V is TRBV4-3 and J is TRBJ2-1; D remains ambiguous. V was shortened by 1 base and J by 7 bases, with 14 bases between the two germline ends. The CDR3 has 15 residues. Germline CDR1 is LGHNA and CDR2 is YSLEER. The DNA for the CDR3 is TGCGCCAGCAGCCAAGTTCCGGTGCCGGGTAATGAGCAGTTCTTC. This gives the protein CASSQVPVPGNEQFF.

This chain joins TRBV2 and TRBJ2-5; the D gene could be TRBD1 or TRBD2 (5 bases each). The germline gives CDR1 SNHLY, CDR2 FYNNEI. Deletions cut 8 bases from V and 1 base from J, with 11 bases between. This CDR3 is built from 13 residues. The CDR3 protein is CASGGSSQETQYF. CDR3 coding DNA: TGTGCCAGCGGGGGAAGCTCCCAAGAGACCCAGTACTTC.

The CDR3, as DNA: TGTGCCAGCAGCTTAGTCCAGCGGCTAAACAATGAGCAGTTCTTC. This encodes CASSLVQRLNNEQFF. The rearrangement joins TRBV7-8 to TRBJ2-1; maybe TRBD2 (5 bases). The CDR3 contains 15 residues. V lost 1 base and J 5 bases, leaving 12 bases between the germline ends. Germline loops: CDR1 SGHVS, CDR2 FQNEAQ. The full variable domain, its missing parts supplied by reference TRBV7-8 and TRBJ2-1, is GAGVSQSPRYKVAKRGQDVALRCDPISGHVSLFWYQQALGQGPEFLTYFQNEAQLDKSGLPSDRFFAERPEGSVSTLKIQRTQQEDSAVYLCASSLVQRLNNEQFFGPGTRLTVL.

To note about this clone: Additional DNA sequences in this sample encode the identical CDR3. This chain uses TRBV5-1 with TRBJ1-1, with D possibly matching TRBD1 (5 bases). V was shortened by 2 bases and J by 1 base, with 9 bases between the two germline ends. This CDR3 has 14 amino acids. Germline-derived CDR1 and CDR2 are SGHRS and YFSETQ. The CDR3 DNA reads as TGCGCCAGCAGCTTTGACAGCCGGAACACTGAAGCTTTCTTT. Translating it yields CASSFDSRNTEAFF.

This chain joins TRBV28 and TRBJ2-5, with 7 bases matching TRBD1. Germline CDR1 is MDHEN and CDR2 is SYDVKM. This CDR3 comprises 14 residues. With V trimmed by 5 bases and J by 0 bases, 3 bases remained unmatched. This CDR3 reads CASSLDRDQETQYF. CDR3 sequence (DNA): TGTGCCAGCAGTCTTGACAGGGACCAAGAGACCCAGTACTTC.

The gene calls are TRBV25-1 and TRBJ2-5; tentative D call: TRBD2 (6 bases). This CDR3 contains 16 residues. In germline, CDR1 is MGHDK, CDR2 SYGVNS. V was shortened by 6 bases and J by 5 bases, with 22 bases between the two germline ends. CDR3 sequence reads: CASRSAGISIGETQYF. CDR3 bases: TGTGCCAGCAGATCGGCGGGAATTTCAATCGGGGAGACCCAGTACTTC.

The chain couples TRBV2 to TRBJ1-4; 9 bases are shared with TRBD1. Trimming cost V 5 bases and J 8 bases; bases outside gene matches: 6. CDR1 and CDR2 from the germline V gene are SNHLY and FYNNEI. This CDR3 has 14 amino acids. CDR3 residues: CASSTGTGWEKLFF. Here the CDR3 DNA reads TGTGCCAGCAGTACCGGGACAGGGTGGGAAAAACTGTTTTTT.

This clone occurred a few times. The V and J genes are TRBV25-1 and TRBJ1-1, with TRBD1 matching over 12 bases. CDR3 length: 18 amino acids. Germline V gene data show CDR1 as MGHDK and CDR2 as SYGVNS. The V segment lost 3 bases and the J segment 4 bases; nucleotides outside the gene matches: 12. CDR3 amino acids: CASSESPGTGGAVTEAFF. The CDR3 DNA reads TGTGCCAGCAGTGAGTCCCCCGGGACAGGGGGCGCGGTCACTGAAGCTTTCTTT.

This clone occurred a few times. The V and J genes are TRBV5-1 and TRBJ2-1; TRBD2 aligns across 13 bases. V lost 4 bases and J lost 9; bases outside the gene matches: 13. CDR1 and CDR2 (germline): SGHRS, YFSETQ. The CDR3 has 17 amino acids. The CDR3 is CASSPTLLAGGLGEQFF. The DNA for the CDR3 is TGCGCCAGCAGCCCGACCCTACTAGCGGGGGGGCTAGGTGAGCAGTTCTTC.

The chain carries TRBV6-5 and TRBJ1-3; D call uncertain. V shed 3 bases and J shed 0 bases, with 6 bases lying between them. The CDR3 contains 14 residues. The V gene's germline CDR1 is MNHEY and CDR2 SVGAGI. CDR3 in DNA: TGTGCCAGCAGTTATATAAGCTCTGGAAACACCATATATTTT. Translated, it gives CASSYISSGNTIYF.

This rearrangement joins TRBV6-5 to TRBJ2-3; the match to TRBD1 covers 8 bases. The CDR3 is made up of 16 amino acids. J was trimmed by 6 bases and V by 4 bases; bases with no gene match: 12. Germline V gives CDR1 MNHEY, CDR2 SVGAGI. The CDR3 loop is CASSSRQGSIRDTQYF. CDR3 sequence (DNA): TGTGCCAGCAGTTCAAGACAGGGGAGTATTCGGGATACGCAGTATTTT.

The chain combines TRBV19 with TRBJ1-1; TRBD1 might be the D (6 bases). Trimming left V 4 bases short and J 0 bases short, with 15 bases between. This CDR3 spans 16 amino acids. Germline V lookup: CDR1 LNHDA, CDR2 SQIVND (reference sequence). The CDR3 DNA is TGTGCCAGTAGTACCCCGGGAGGGGGAGTGAACACTGAAGCTTTCTTT. Translating gives CASSTPGGGVNTEAFF.

This clone has more than one count but fewer than ten. This sample includes further DNA sequences coding for the same CDR3. The chain uses TRBV9 and TRBJ1-2; D ambiguous. Between the trimmed V and J ends, which lost 2 bases and 1 base, there was a span of 6 bases. The CDR3 is made up of 13 amino acids. CDR1 and CDR2 (germline): SGDLS, YYNGEE. Written as DNA, the CDR3 is TGTGCCAGCAGCGTTTTAAGTAACTATGGCTACACCTTC. Amino acids: CASSVLSNYGYTF. Filled out from reference TRBV9 and TRBJ1-2, the complete variable domain reads DSGVTQTPKHLITATGQRVTLRCSPRSGDLSVYWYQQSLDQGLQFLIQYYNGEERAKGNILERFSAQQFPDLHSELNLSSLELGDSALYFCASSVLSNYGYTFGSGTRLTVV.

The V call is TRBV7-2, the J call TRBJ2-2; possibly TRBD1 for D (5 bases). This CDR3 comprises 15 residues. Germline-derived CDR1 and CDR2 are SGHTA and FQGNSA. Trimming shortened V by 5 bases and J by 0 bases, and 10 bases separated the two germline ends. Here the CDR3 DNA reads TGTGCCAGCAGCCCAAAGGGGTCGAACACCGGGGAGCTGTTTTTT. Translating it yields CASSPKGSNTGELFF. Supplemented by reference TRBV7-2 and TRBJ2-2, the full variable domain reads GAGVSQSPSNKVTEKGKDVELRCDPISGHTALYWYRQSLGQGLEFLIYFQGNSAPDKSGLPSDRFSAERTGGSVSTLTIQRTQQEDSAVYLCASSPKGSNTGELFFGEGSRLTVL.

The chain uses TRBV13 and TRBJ1-1; D may be TRBD1 (6 bases). CDR1 is PRHDT and CDR2 is FYEKMQ in the germline V gene (reference sequence). The CDR3 sequence is 14 residues long. V was clipped by 2 bases and J by 4 bases, with 11 bases between them. CDR3 sequence (DNA): TGTGCCAGCAGCTTACGGGACAAGGCCACTGAAGCTTTCTTT. Amino acids: CASSLRDKATEAFF.

The chain has TRBV4-2 and TRBJ2-7, with 9 bases fitting TRBD2. Germline CDR1 is LGHNA and CDR2 is YNFKEQ. The junction had 5 bases not matched to a gene; V was cut back by 0 bases and J by 2 bases. This CDR3 spans 16 amino acids. Written as DNA, the CDR3 is TGTGCCAGCAGCCAAGAAATGGCGGGGGGGCCCTACGAGCAGTACTTC. Translated, it gives CASSQEMAGGPYEQYF.

This chain joins TRBV21-1 and TRBJ1-2. TRBV21-1 is a recognized pseudogene. There are 14 residues in the CDR3. CDR3 sequence (DNA): TGTGCCAGCAGCAAAGGTCGGGAAGGCTATGGCTACACCTTC. Translated: CASSKGREGYGYTF.

The J gene is TRBJ2-7, the V gene TRBV30; TRBD1 matches at 9 bases. Trimming took 3 bases from V and 5 from J; bases not matched to a gene: 2. CDR1 GTSNPN and CDR2 SVGIG come from the germline V gene (reference sequence). This CDR3 has 12 amino acids. CDR3 nucleotides: TGTGCCTGGAGCGGGGACAGGGACGAGCAGTACTTC. Translating it yields CAWSGDRDEQYF.

The gene calls are TRBV27 and TRBJ1-2, with D hard to call. The CDR3 consists of 15 residues. Germline loops: CDR1 MNHEY, CDR2 SMNVEV (reference sequence). With 5 bases removed from V and 0 bases from J, the gap between germline ends came to 13 bases. The CDR3 DNA follows: TGTGCCAGCAGTCGGACCTTAAGTTCTAACTATGGCTACACCTTC. The encoded protein is CASSRTLSSNYGYTF.

This clone was seen only a few times. The rearrangement links TRBV29-1 to TRBJ1-2; D ambiguous. Germline V gives CDR1 SQVTM, CDR2 ANQGSEA. The germline V and J ends were trimmed by 4 bases and 8 bases, with 17 bases remaining between them. The CDR3 contains 13 residues. The CDR3 DNA follows: TGCAGCGTTGCCCATGTCCCGGGAGAGGGCTACACCTTC. Residues: CSVAHVPGEGYTF.

In the case of this clone: Within the sample, other DNA sequences also encode this same CDR3. The chain joins TRBV10-3 to TRBJ2-5; a possible D gene is TRBD2 (7 bases). This CDR3 is 13 amino acids long. The V gene lost 2 bases and the J gene lost 5 bases, with 9 bases spanning the gap. Germline-derived CDR1 and CDR2 are ENHRY and SYGVKD. The CDR3 coding sequence is TGTGCCATCAGTGAGGCGGGGGCGGAGACCCAGTACTTC. Protein product: CAISEAGAETQYF.